Sequencing of this TCR beta chain was carried out in a study of response to subunit inactivated influenza vaccine. General study points: Authors suggested few new T cells are recruited by each seasonal influenza vaccination.

TCRdb passed the RT-PCR reads through MiXCR, listing each CDR3 protein once. This sample yields some 640,000 distinct CDR3 sequences, of which roughly 13% are seen a single time; less than 7% belongs to the top ten. Germline CDR1 and CDR2: SGHNT and YENEEA. Trimming left V 5 bases short and J 6 bases short, with 11 bases between. CDR3 length: 13 amino acids. Of note for this clonotype: Its target is not known.

This rearrangement joins TRBV11-3 to TRBJ2-1; D is unresolved. The specimen comprised PBMCs from blood, sampled about 14 days before vaccination. The receptor comes from a man between 50 and 59 years old who received an inactivated influenza vaccine. In DNA form, the CDR3 reads TGTGCCAGCAGCCAACGGACCCTCAATGAGCAGTTCTTC. This codes for CASSQRTLNEQFF.